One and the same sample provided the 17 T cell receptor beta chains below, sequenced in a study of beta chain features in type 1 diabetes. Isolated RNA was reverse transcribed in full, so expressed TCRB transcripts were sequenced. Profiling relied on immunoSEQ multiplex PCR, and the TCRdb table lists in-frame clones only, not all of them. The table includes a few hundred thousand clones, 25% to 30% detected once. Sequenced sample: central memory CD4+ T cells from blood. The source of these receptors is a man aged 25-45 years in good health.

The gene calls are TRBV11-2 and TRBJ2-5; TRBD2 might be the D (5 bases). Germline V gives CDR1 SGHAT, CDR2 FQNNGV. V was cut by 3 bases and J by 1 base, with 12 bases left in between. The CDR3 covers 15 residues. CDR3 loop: CASSFGVGPQETQYF. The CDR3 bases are TGTGCCAGCAGCTTCGGGGTCGGCCCCCAAGAGACCCAGTACTTC.

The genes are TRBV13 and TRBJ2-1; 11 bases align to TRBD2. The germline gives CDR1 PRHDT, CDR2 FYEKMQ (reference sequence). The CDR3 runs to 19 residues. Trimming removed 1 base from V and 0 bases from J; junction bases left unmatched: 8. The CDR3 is CASSLVPSGRHSSYNEQFF. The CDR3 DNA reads TGTGCCAGCAGCTTAGTACCTAGCGGGAGGCATAGCTCCTACAATGAGCAGTTCTTC.

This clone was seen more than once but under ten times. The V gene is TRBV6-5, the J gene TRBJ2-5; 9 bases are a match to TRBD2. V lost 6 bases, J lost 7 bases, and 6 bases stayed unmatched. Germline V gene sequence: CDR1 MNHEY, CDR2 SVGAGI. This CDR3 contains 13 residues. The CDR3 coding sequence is TGTGCCAGCAGACTAGCGGGCGCCCCGACCCAGTACTTC. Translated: CASRLAGAPTQYF.

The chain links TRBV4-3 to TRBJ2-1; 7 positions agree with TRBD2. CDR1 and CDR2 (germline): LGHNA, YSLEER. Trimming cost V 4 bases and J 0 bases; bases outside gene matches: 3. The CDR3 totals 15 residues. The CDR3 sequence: CASSRDYSSYNEQFF. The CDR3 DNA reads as TGCGCCAGCAGCCGGGACTATTCCTCCTACAATGAGCAGTTCTTC.

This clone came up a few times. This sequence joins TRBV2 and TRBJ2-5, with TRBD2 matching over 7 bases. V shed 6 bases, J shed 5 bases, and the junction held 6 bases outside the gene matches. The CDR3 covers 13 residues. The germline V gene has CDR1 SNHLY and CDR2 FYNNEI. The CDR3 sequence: CASSGGRSETQYF. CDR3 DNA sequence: TGTGCCAGCAGCGGCGGGAGATCGGAGACCCAGTACTTC.

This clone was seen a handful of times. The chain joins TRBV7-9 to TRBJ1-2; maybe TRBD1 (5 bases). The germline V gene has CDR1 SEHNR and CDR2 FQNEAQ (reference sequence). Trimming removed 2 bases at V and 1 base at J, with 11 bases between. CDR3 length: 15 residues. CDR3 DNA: TGTGCCAGCAGCTTATTCCCGGGACGTAACTATGGCTACACCTTC. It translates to CASSLFPGRNYGYTF.

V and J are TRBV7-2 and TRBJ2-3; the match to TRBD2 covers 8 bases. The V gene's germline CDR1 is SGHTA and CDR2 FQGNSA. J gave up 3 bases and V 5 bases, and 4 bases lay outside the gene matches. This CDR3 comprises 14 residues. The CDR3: CASSLGTSTDTQYF. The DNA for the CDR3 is TGTGCCAGCAGCCTCGGGACTAGTACAGATACGCAGTATTTT.

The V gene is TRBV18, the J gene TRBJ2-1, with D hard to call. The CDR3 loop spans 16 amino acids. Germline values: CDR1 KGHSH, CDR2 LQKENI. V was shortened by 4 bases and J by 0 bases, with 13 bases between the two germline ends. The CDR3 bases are TGTGCCAGCTCACGAGCACAGACCGGCTCCTACAATGAGCAGTTCTTC. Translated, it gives CASSRAQTGSYNEQFF.

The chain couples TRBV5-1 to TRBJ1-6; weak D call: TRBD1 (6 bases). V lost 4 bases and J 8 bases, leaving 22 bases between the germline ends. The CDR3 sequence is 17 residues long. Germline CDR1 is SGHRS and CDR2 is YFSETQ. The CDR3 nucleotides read TGCGCCAGCAGCCGGGGGCCTTCCCAAGTCTCGGATTCACCCCTCCACTTT. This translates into CASSRGPSQVSDSPLHF.

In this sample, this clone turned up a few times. In DNA, the CDR3 is TGTGCCAGCAGCGTAGCTGATGAAGGGAGGATCGTATATTTT. Protein: CASSVADEGRIVYF. The genes are TRBV9 and TRBJ1-3, with unresolved D. V was cut by 0 bases and J by 14 bases, with 18 bases left in between. Germline assignment: CDR1 SGDLS and CDR2 YYNGEE. The CDR3 contains 14 residues.

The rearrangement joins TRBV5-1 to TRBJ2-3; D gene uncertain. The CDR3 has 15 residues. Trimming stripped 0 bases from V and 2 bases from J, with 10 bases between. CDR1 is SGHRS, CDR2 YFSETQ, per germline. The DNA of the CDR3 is TGCGCCAGCAGCTTGGGTAACTTAGTCACAGATACGCAGTATTTT. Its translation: CASSLGNLVTDTQYF.

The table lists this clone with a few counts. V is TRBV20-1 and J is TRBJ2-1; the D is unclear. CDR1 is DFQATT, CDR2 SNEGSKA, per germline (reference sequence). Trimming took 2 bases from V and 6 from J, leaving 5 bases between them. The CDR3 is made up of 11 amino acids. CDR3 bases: TGCAGTGCTAGAAGGTCCAATGAGCAGTTCTTC. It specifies CSARRSNEQFF.

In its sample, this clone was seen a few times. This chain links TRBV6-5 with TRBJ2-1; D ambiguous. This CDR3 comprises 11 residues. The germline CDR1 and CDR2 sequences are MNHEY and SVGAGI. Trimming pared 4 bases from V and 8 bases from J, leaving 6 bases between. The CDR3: CASSLFDEQFF. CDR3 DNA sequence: TGTGCCAGCAGTTTATTCGATGAGCAGTTCTTC.

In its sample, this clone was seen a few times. The CDR3 loop reads CASREEGLYTF. The CDR3 nucleotides read TGTGCCAGCAGGGAGGAGGGTTTGTACACCTTC. This chain uses TRBV2 with TRBJ1-2; no firm D call. The CDR3 covers 11 residues. Germline V gene data show CDR1 as SNHLY and CDR2 as FYNNEI. The V gene lost 6 bases and the J gene lost 11 bases, with 13 bases spanning the gap.

In DNA, the CDR3 is TGCGCCAGCAGCTTGGGGGTTCCCTCGGGAGATACGCAGTATTTT. Its translation is CASSLGVPSGDTQYF. The V call is TRBV5-1, the J call TRBJ2-3, with unresolved D. With 0 bases removed from V and 5 bases from J, the gap between germline ends came to 13 bases. The CDR3 is 15 residues long. Germline V CDR1 and CDR2: SGHRS, YFSETQ.

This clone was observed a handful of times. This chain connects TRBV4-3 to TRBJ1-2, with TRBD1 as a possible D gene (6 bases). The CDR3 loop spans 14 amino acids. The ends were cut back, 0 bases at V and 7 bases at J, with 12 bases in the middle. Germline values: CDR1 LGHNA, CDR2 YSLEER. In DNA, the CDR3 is TGCGCCAGCAGCCAAGAGCCTGGGGGCGGTGGCTACACCTTC. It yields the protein CASSQEPGGGGYTF.

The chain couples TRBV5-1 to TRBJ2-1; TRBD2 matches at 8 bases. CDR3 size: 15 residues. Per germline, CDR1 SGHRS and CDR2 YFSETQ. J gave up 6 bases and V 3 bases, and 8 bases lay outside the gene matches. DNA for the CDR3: TGCGCCAGCAGCTCCCAAAGCGGGGGCATCAATGAGCAGTTCTTC. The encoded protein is CASSSQSGGINEQFF.